This record covers a single T cell receptor (beta chain). Its specific antigen is unknown. No much larger clone is present one base from it, and per-base qualities are unavailable. The data were obtained in a study of blood T cell repertoires in COVID-19 (dated by TCRdb to the early 2020s). As for the study more broadly: Collaborator samples came from the United States, Italy and Spain and covered acute and convalescent phases of COVID-19. The material from the prospective study consisted of cDNA or gDNA derived from T cells, B-cell-depleted T cells, or PBMCs. Deeply sampled blood TCRbeta repertoires from subjects exposed to, actively infected with, or recovered from COVID-19 were included in the dataset. The repertoires were released in a freely available public database meant as a resource for research on the immune response to SARS-CoV-2. The samples were drawn from two sources: the first 160 participants of the ongoing ImmuneRACE study, and 950 to 1,500 subjects contributed by 6 global collaborators. Sample metadata almost always included a de-identified subject ID, COVID-19 status, age in years and sex. Where HLA class I and class II types were available, the types were taken from metadata supplied by the sample provider, not from assay-based typing.

Whole blood was collected in K2EDTA tubes by collaborating institutions according to the institutions' own protocols. Collaborator samples were shipped for TCRbeta analysis as frozen whole blood, isolated PBMCs, or DNA extracted from either sample type. CDR1 and CDR2 (SQVTM, ANQGSEA) derive from the germline V gene. V gives up 4 bases and J gives up 8 bases, and the segment between their germline ends measures 11 bases. Measured from the cysteine to the phenylalanine, the CDR3 is 11 residues long. Only the CDR3 region is kept as DNA, spanning 33 bases read in frame from base 1. TCRbeta CDR3 regions were amplified from genomic DNA using the immunoSEQ Assay, a bias-controlled multiplex PCR. Regarding the original processing steps: Nucleated cell counts per sample were estimated from amplification of reference gene primers within the assay. To quantify the absolute abundance of each unique TCRbeta CDR3 rearrangement, sequence reads were collapsed and filtered. For each sample, productive Simpson clonality was calculated by taking the square root of Simpson's diversity index across productive rearrangements. TCRdb stores this immuneACCESS table with in-frame sequences only. Part of the clones is absent; in the studies checked, under half of the shortfall reflects unresolved V genes, and no reason is known for the rest. Clonal size and the V and J genes are those of that table, whereas D and trimming came from the DNA. Across this sample there are more than 95,000 clones, with around three quarters seen only once. The ten most abundant clones make up 5% to 7.5% of the sample.

Results the study describes overall, beyond this receptor: The amount of clinical and demographic metadata varied by source and participant and was provided uncurated.

The sample consisted of peripheral blood. This chain joins TRBV29-1 to TRBJ1-2, with no confidently assigned D gene. This receptor was obtained from a man in his 70s with acute or convalescent COVID-19. The CDR3 has the sequence CSVGGSWGYTF. The nucleotides read TGCAGCGTTGGAGGGTCTTGGGGCTACACCTTC.